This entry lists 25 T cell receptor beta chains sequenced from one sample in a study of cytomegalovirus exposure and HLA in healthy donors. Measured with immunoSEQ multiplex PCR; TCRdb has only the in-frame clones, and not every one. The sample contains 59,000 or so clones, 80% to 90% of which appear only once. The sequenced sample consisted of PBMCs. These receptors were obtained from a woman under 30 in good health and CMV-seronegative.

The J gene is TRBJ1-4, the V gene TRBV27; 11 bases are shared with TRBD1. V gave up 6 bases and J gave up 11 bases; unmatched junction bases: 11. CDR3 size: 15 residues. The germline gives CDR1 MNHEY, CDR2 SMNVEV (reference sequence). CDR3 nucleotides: TGTGCCAGCAGCCAAAACCTGGGACAGGGGGTGAAACTGTTTTTT. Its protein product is CASSQNLGQGVKLFF. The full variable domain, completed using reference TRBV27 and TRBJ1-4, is EAQVTQNPRYLITVTGKKLTVTCSQNMNHEYMSWYRQDPGLGLRQIYYSMNVEVTDKGDVPEGYKVSRKEKRNFPLILESPSPNQTSLYFCASSQNLGQGVKLFFGSGTQLSVL.

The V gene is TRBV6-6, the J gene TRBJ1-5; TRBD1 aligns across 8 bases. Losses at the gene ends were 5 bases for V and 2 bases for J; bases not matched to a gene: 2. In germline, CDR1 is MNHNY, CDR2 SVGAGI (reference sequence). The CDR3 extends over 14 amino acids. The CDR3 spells CASSPGQGNQPQHF. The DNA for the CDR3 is TGTGCCAGCAGTCCGGGACAGGGCAATCAGCCCCAGCATTTT.

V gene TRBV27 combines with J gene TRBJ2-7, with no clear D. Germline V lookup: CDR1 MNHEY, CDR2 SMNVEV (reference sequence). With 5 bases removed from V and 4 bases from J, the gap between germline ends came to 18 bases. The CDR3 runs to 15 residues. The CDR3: CASSPYLNRNYEQYF. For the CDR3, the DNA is TGTGCCAGCAGTCCCTACTTGAACAGAAATTACGAGCAGTACTTC.

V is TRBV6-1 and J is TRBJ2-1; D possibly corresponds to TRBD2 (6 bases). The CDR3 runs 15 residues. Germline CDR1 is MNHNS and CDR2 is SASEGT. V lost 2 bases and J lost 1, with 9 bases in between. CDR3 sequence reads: CASSESAGSYNEQFF. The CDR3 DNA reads TGTGCCAGCAGTGAATCGGCGGGGTCCTACAATGAGCAGTTCTTC.

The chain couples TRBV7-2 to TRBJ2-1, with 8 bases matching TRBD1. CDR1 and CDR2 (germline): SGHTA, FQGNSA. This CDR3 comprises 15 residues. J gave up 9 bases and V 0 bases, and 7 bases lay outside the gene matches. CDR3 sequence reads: CASSLADRDGTEQFF. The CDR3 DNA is TGTGCCAGCAGCTTAGCGGACAGGGACGGCACTGAGCAGTTCTTC. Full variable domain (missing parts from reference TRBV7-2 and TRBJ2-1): GAGVSQSPSNKVTEKGKDVELRCDPISGHTALYWYRQSLGQGLEFLIYFQGNSAPDKSGLPSDRFSAERTGGSVSTLTIQRTQQEDSAVYLCASSLADRDGTEQFFGPGTRLTVL.

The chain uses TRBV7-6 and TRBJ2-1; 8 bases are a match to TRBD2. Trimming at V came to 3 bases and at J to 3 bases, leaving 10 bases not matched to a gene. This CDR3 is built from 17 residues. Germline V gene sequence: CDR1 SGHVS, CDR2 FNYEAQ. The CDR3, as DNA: TGTGCCAGCAGCTTTACAAGCGGGGGAGATGGCTACAATGAGCAGTTCTTC. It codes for CASSFTSGGDGYNEQFF.

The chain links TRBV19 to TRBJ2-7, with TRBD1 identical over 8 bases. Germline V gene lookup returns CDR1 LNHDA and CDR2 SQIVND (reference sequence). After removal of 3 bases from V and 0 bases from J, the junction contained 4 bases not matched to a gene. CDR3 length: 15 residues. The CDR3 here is CASSMGTGLSYEQYF. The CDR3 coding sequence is TGTGCCAGTAGTATGGGGACAGGCCTCTCCTACGAGCAGTACTTC.

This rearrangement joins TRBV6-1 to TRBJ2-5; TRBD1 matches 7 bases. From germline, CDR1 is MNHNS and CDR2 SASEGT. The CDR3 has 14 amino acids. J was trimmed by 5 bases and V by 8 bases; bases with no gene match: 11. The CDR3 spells CASGEGGSRETQYF. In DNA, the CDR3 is TGTGCCAGCGGGGAAGGGGGCAGCCGCGAGACCCAGTACTTC.

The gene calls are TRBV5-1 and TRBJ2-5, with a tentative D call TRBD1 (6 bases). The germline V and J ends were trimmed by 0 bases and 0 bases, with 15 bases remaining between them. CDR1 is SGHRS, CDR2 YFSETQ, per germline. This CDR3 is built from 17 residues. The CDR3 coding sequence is TGCGCCAGCAGCTTGGGAACAGTCCACAGGGACCAAGAGACCCAGTACTTC. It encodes CASSLGTVHRDQETQYF.

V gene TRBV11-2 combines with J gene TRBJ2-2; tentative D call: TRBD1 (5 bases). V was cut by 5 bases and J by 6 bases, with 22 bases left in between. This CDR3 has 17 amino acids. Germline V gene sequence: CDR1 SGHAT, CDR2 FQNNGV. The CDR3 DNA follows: TGTGCCAGCAGCCTAAGGGGTGATAGCCATGTTTCCGGGGAGCTGTTTTTT. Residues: CASSLRGDSHVSGELFF.

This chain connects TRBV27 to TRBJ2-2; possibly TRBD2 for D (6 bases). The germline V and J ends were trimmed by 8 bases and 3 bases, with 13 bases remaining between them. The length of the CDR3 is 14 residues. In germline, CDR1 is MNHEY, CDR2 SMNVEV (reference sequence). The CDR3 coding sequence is TGTGCCAGCCGGTTGTGGGGGGACACCGGGGAGCTGTTTTTT. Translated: CASRLWGDTGELFF.

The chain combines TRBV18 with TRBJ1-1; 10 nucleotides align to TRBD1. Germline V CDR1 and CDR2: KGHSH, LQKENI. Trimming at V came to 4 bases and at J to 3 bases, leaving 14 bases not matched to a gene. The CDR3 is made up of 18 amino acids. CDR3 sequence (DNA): TGTGCCAGCTCACGCGGGACAGGGGACGACGTTTTGGACACTGAAGCTTTCTTT. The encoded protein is CASSRGTGDDVLDTEAFF.

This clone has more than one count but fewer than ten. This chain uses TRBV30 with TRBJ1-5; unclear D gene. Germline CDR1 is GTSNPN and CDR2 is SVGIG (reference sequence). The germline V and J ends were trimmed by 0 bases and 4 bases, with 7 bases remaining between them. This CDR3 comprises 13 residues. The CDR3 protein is CAWSVRDNQPQHF. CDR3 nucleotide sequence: TGTGCCTGGAGTGTACGGGATAATCAGCCCCAGCATTTT.

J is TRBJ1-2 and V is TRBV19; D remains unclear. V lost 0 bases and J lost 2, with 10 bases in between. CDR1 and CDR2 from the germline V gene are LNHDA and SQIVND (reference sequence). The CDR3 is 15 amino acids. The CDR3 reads CASSIDPRGNYGYTF. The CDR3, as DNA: TGTGCCAGTAGTATAGACCCCCGCGGGAACTATGGCTACACCTTC.

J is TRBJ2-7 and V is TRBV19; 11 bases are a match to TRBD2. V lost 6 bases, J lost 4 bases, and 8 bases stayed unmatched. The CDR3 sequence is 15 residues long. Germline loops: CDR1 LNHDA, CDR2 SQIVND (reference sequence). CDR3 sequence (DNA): TGTGCCAGTAGCCTCACTAGCGGGAGTAAATACGAGCAGTACTTC. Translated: CASSLTSGSKYEQYF.

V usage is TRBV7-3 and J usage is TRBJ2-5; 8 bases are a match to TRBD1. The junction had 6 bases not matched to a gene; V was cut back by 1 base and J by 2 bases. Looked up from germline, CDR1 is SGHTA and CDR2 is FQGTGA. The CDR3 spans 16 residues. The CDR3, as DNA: TGTGCCAGCAGCTTAATTGGGGACAGGTCTCAAGAGACCCAGTACTTC. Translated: CASSLIGDRSQETQYF.

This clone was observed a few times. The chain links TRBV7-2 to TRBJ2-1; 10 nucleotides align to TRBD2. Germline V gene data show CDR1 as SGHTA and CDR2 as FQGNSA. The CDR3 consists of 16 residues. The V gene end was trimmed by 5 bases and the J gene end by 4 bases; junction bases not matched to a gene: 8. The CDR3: CASSHKREGPYNEQFF. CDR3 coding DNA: TGTGCCAGCAGCCACAAGCGGGAGGGCCCGTACAATGAGCAGTTCTTC.

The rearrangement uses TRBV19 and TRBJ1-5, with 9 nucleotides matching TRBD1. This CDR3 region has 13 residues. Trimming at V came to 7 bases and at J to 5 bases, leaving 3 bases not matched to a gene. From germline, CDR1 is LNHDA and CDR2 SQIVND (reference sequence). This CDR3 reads CASTGQGYQPQHF. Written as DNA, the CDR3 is TGTGCCAGTACGGGACAGGGATATCAGCCCCAGCATTTT.

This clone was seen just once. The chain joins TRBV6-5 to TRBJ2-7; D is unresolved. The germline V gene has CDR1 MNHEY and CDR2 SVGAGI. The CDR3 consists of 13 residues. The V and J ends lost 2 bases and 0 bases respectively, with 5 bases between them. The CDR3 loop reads CASSYTYSYEQYF. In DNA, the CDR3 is TGTGCCAGCAGTTACACTTACTCCTACGAGCAGTACTTC.

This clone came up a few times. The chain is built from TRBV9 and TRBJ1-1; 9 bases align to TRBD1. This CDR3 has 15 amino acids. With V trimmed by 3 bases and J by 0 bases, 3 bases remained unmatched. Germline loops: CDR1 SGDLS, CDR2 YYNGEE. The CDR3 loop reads CASSDGTGLNTEAFF. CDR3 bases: TGTGCCAGCAGCGATGGGACAGGGTTGAACACTGAAGCTTTCTTT.

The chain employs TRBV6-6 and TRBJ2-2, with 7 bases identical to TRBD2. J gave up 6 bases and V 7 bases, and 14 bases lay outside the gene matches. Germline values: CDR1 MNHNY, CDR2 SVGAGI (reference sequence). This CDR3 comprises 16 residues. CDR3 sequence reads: CASIQSGVSGPGELFF. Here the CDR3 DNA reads TGTGCCAGCATCCAGTCGGGCGTTAGCGGGCCCGGGGAGCTGTTTTTT.

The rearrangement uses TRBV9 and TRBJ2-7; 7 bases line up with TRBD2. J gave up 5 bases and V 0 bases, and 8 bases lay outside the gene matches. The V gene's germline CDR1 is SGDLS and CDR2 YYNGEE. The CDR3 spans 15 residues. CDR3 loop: CASSVDGGSINEQYF. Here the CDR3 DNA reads TGTGCCAGCAGCGTAGATGGCGGGAGTATAAACGAGCAGTACTTC.

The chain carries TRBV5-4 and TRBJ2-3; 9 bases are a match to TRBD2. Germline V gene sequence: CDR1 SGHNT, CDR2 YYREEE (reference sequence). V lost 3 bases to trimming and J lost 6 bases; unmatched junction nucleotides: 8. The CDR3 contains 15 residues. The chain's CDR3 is CASSSGVAGVDTQYF. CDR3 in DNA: TGTGCCAGCAGCTCCGGGGTAGCGGGGGTGGATACGCAGTATTTT.

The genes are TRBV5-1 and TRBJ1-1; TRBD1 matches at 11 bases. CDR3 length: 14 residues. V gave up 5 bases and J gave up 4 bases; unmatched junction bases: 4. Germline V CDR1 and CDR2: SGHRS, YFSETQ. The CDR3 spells CASRPGQGATEAFF. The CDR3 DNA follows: TGCGCCAGCAGACCCGGACAGGGGGCCACTGAAGCTTTCTTT.

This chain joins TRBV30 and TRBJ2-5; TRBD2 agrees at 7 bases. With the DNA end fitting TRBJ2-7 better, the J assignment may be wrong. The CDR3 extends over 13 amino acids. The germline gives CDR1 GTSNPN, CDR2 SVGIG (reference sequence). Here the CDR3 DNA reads TGTGCCTGGAGTGGTCAGGGAGGGGACGAGCAGTACTTC. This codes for CAWSGQGGDEQYF.